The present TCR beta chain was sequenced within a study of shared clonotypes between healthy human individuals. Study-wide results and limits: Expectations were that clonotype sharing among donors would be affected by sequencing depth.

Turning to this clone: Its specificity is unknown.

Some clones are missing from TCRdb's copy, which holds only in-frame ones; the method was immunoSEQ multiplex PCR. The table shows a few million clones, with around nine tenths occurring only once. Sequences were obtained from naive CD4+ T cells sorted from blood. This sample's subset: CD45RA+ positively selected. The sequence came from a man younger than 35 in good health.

Here the CDR3 reads CASSPDYRAQNEKLFF. Here the CDR3 DNA reads TGTGCCAGTAGTCCCGATTACAGGGCCCAGAATGAAAAACTGTTTTTT. The V call is TRBV19, the J call TRBJ1-4; TRBD1 might be the D (6 bases). Trimming pared 5 bases from V and 5 bases from J, leaving 18 bases between. CDR3 length: 16 residues. Germline CDR1 LNHDA, CDR2 SQIVND (reference sequence).